These 5 T cell receptor beta chains came from one sample sequenced in a study of T cells after posttransplantation cyclophosphamide. Here immunoSEQ multiplex PCR was the method, and the copy in TCRdb shows in-frame clones only, minus some. The sample has 10,000 to 15,000 clones, roughly four fifths seen once. The sequenced sample consisted of memory CD4+ T cells sorted from PBMCs. These TCRs come from a man in his fifties or sixties in good health, CMV-negative, and a related stem cell transplant donor.

V usage is TRBV2 and J usage is TRBJ2-1, with 14 bases that match TRBD2. The length of the CDR3 is 15 residues. J was trimmed by 7 bases and V by 5 bases; bases with no gene match: 4. Germline CDR1 reads SNHLY; CDR2 reads FYNNEI. DNA of the CDR3: TGTGCCAGCAGTCCGACTAGCGGGGGGGCGAATGAGCAGTTCTTC. This translates into CASSPTSGGANEQFF.

The V call is TRBV11-2, the J call TRBJ1-1; no clear D. Germline loops: CDR1 SGHAT, CDR2 FQNNGV. V gave up 2 bases and J gave up 1 base, with 5 bases separating them. The CDR3 length is 13 residues. DNA for the CDR3: TGTGCCAGCAGCTTACTCGGGAACACTGAAGCTTTCTTT. It specifies CASSLLGNTEAFF.

This chain connects TRBV7-8 to TRBJ2-2; tentative D call: TRBD1 (5 bases). V shed 5 bases and J shed 7 bases, with 20 bases lying between them. The CDR3 loop spans 16 amino acids. Germline values: CDR1 SGHVS, CDR2 FQNEAQ. The CDR3 protein is CASSPSWQGRGGELFF. CDR3 bases: TGTGCCAGCAGCCCATCCTGGCAGGGAAGAGGCGGGGAGCTGTTTTTT.

The rearrangement joins TRBV14 to TRBJ2-5, with D hard to call. The CDR3 extends over 15 amino acids. Germline CDR1 reads SGHDN; CDR2 reads FVKESK. Trimming pared 1 base from V and 5 bases from J, leaving 14 bases between. The CDR3 region has the DNA TGTGCCAGCAGCCAAGGCTTTGGGCAGTGGGAGACCCAGTACTTC. This gives the protein CASSQGFGQWETQYF.

The rearrangement links TRBV14 to TRBJ2-7; maybe TRBD1 (6 bases). From germline, CDR1 is SGHDN and CDR2 FVKESK. The germline V and J ends were trimmed by 6 bases and 7 bases, with 22 bases remaining between them. The length of the CDR3 is 15 residues. The CDR3 sequence: CASSPMTGALREQYF. The CDR3 coding sequence is TGTGCCAGCAGTCCAATGACAGGTGCTTTGAGGGAGCAGTACTTC.